Below, 27 T cell receptor beta chains from the same sample are listed, as sequenced in a study of blood T cell repertoires in COVID-19. Some clones are missing from TCRdb's copy, which holds only in-frame ones; the method was immunoSEQ multiplex PCR. The sample records 300,000 to 400,000 clones, approximately 90% being singletons. The sequenced sample consisted of PBMCs or T cells enriched from blood (not recorded which). Every receptor here comes from a woman aged 25 to 45 with acute COVID-19.

The rearrangement joins TRBV6-2 or TRBV6-3 to TRBJ2-7; 11 bases align to TRBD2. The J segment lost 0 bases and the V segment lost 6 bases, leaving 7 bases of the junction unmatched. The germline V gene encodes CDR1 MNHEY and CDR2 SVGEGT. The CDR3 length is 16 residues. CDR3 nucleotides: TGTGCCAGCAGCATTAGGACTAGCGGGTACTCCTACGAGCAGTACTTC. This encodes CASSIRTSGYSYEQYF.

This chain joins TRBV19 and TRBJ1-5; D is ambiguous. Germline CDR1 and CDR2: LNHDA and SQIVND (reference sequence). Between the trimmed V and J ends, which lost 5 bases and 3 bases, there was a span of 17 bases. The CDR3 consists of 16 residues. This CDR3 reads CASSPMSGRSNQPQHF. In DNA, the CDR3 is TGTGCCAGTAGTCCTATGTCCGGTCGGTCCAATCAGCCCCAGCATTTT.

V and J are TRBV27 and TRBJ2-3; maybe TRBD1 (5 bases). CDR3 size: 15 residues. The germline gives CDR1 MNHEY, CDR2 SMNVEV (reference sequence). Trimming took 2 bases from V and 4 from J, leaving 13 bases between them. In DNA, the CDR3 is TGTGCCAGCAGTTTAATCCAGGGTTACGCAGATACGCAGTATTTT. Translating it yields CASSLIQGYADTQYF.

The genes are TRBV7-3 and TRBJ1-1; D remains unclear. CDR1 and CDR2 (germline): SGHTA, FQGTGA. The CDR3 is 14 residues long. Trimming shortened V by 5 bases and J by 3 bases, and 13 bases separated the two germline ends. The CDR3 protein is CASSGPGEHTEAFF. CDR3 DNA: TGTGCCAGCAGCGGGCCCGGTGAGCACACTGAAGCTTTCTTT.

This clone has just one count. The chain employs TRBV7-9 and TRBJ1-1, with TRBD1 as a possible D gene (6 bases). Between the trimmed V and J ends, which lost 1 base and 8 bases, there was a span of 17 bases. In germline, CDR1 is SEHNR, CDR2 FQNEAQ (reference sequence). This CDR3 is built from 15 residues. The CDR3 DNA follows: TGTGCCAGCAGCTTAGGTCGACAGGCTATTGCGGAAGCTTTCTTT. Its protein product is CASSLGRQAIAEAFF.

V gene TRBV5-6 combines with J gene TRBJ1-3; TRBD1 aligns across 8 bases. CDR3 length: 17 residues. The germline V gene encodes CDR1 SGHDT and CDR2 YYEEEE. V trimming: 4 bases; J trimming: 0 bases; junction bases outside the gene matches: 9. The DNA of the CDR3 is TGTGCCAGCAGCCCGATAAATACAGGGGGCTCTGGAAACACCATATATTTT. Amino acids: CASSPINTGGSGNTIYF.

V gene TRBV3-1 (or the pseudogene TRBV3-2) combines with J gene TRBJ2-7, with D possibly being TRBD2 (5 bases). The CDR3 contains 14 residues. V gave up 1 base and J gave up 7 bases, with 14 bases separating them. Per germline, CDR1 LGHDT and CDR2 YNNKEL (reference sequence). The CDR3 nucleotides read TGTGCCAGCAGCCAAGGGCAGGAGGCAGGAGAGCAGTACTTC. Protein sequence: CASSQGQEAGEQYF.

The chain couples TRBV27 to TRBJ2-1; 15 bases match TRBD2. This CDR3 is 19 amino acids long. The J segment lost 6 bases and the V segment lost 6 bases, leaving 15 bases of the junction unmatched. From germline, CDR1 is MNHEY and CDR2 SMNVEV (reference sequence). The CDR3 region has the DNA TGTGCCAGCAGCGGGAGACGGACCGGGACTAGCGGGGGGTCCAATGAGCAGTTCTTC. Its protein is CASSGRRTGTSGGSNEQFF.

The rearrangement links TRBV7-8 to TRBJ2-5; D unclear. The ends were cut back, 1 base at V and 4 bases at J, with 19 bases in the middle. The CDR3 is 17 residues long. The germline gives CDR1 SGHVS, CDR2 FQNEAQ. CDR3 sequence reads: CASSLEVTSLMAETQYF. The DNA of the CDR3 is TGTGCCAGCAGCTTAGAGGTGACATCGCTAATGGCAGAGACCCAGTACTTC.

This chain connects TRBV12-3 or TRBV12-4 to TRBJ1-5, with 7 bases fitting TRBD1. Unmatched junction bases numbered 7, after V lost 7 bases and J lost 7 bases. The CDR3 length is 13 residues. CDR3: CASKKQGYQPQHF. CDR3 bases: TGTGCCAGCAAAAAACAGGGGTACCAGCCCCAGCATTTT.

The V gene is TRBV27, the J gene TRBJ2-3; perhaps TRBD2 as D (6 bases). This CDR3 has 14 amino acids. Trimming took 7 bases from V and 5 from J, leaving 16 bases between them. Germline CDR1 MNHEY, CDR2 SMNVEV (reference sequence). CDR3 amino acids: CASTLASPRDTQYF. In DNA form, the CDR3 reads TGTGCCAGCACTCTAGCGTCCCCCCGAGATACGCAGTATTTT.

As DNA, the CDR3 is TGTGCCACCAGTGACCCAAAATATCGGGCCGGGGAGCTGTTTTTT. It encodes CATSDPKYRAGELFF. V and J are TRBV24-1 and TRBJ2-2; no reliable D call. V lost 4 bases to trimming and J lost 6 bases, with 14 bases between them. CDR3 length equals 15 residues. CDR1 and CDR2 from the germline V gene are KGHDR and SFDVKD.

The genes are TRBV25-1 and TRBJ2-7; 11 bases match TRBD1. V lost 0 bases to trimming and J lost 0 bases; unmatched junction nucleotides: 4. This CDR3 contains 17 residues. CDR1 is MGHDK, CDR2 SYGVNS, per germline. The CDR3 protein is CASSEYKGQGASYEQYF. Here the CDR3 DNA reads TGTGCCAGCAGTGAATATAAAGGACAGGGGGCCTCCTACGAGCAGTACTTC.

The CDR3, as DNA: TGTGCCAGCAGTAAGCTGGAGCCCGGTCAGCCCCAGCATTTT. Translated, it gives CASSKLEPGQPQHF. The rearrangement joins TRBV6-5 to TRBJ1-5; no definite D call. The V end was cut by 5 bases, the J end by 6 bases, with 14 bases between. The CDR3 runs to 14 residues. Germline CDR1 and CDR2: MNHEY and SVGAGI.

CDR3 coding DNA: TGTGCCAGTACTAGGAGGGGCACCAGGCATGGCTACACCTTC. Translation: CASTRRGTRHGYTF. The chain is built from TRBV25-1 and TRBJ1-2; possible D gene TRBD1, 5 bases. The CDR3 loop spans 14 amino acids. The germline gives CDR1 MGHDK, CDR2 SYGVNS. V was clipped by 9 bases and J by 6 bases, with 20 bases between them.

The chain combines TRBV28 with TRBJ1-1; 7 nucleotides line up with TRBD1. Germline V gene data show CDR1 as MDHEN and CDR2 as SYDVKM. The CDR3 is made up of 12 amino acids. The trim removed 7 bases at V and 5 bases at J, leaving 4 bases unmatched. Written as DNA, the CDR3 is TGTGCCAGCAAAGGGGGCCAGACTGAAGCTTTCTTT. The encoded protein is CASKGGQTEAFF. Based on the CDR3 plus reference TRBV28 and TRBJ1-1, the full variable domain is DVKVTQSSRYLVKRTGEKVFLECVQDMDHENMFWYRQDPGLGLRLIYFSYDVKMKEKGDIPEGYSVSREKKERFSLILESASTNQTSMYLCASKGGQTEAFFGQGTRLTVV.

The rearrangement links TRBV4-3 to TRBJ2-7, with 8 bases matching TRBD2. This CDR3 has 15 residues. CDR1 and CDR2 (germline): LGHNA, YSLEER. After removal of 0 bases from V and 4 bases from J, the junction contained 5 bases not matched to a gene. CDR3 DNA sequence: TGCGCCAGCAGCCAAGATACAGCGGGGGAATACGAGCAGTACTTC. Encoded protein: CASSQDTAGEYEQYF.

This rearrangement joins TRBV30 to TRBJ1-1, with 8 bases aligning to TRBD1. This CDR3 is built from 15 residues. The germline gives CDR1 GTSNPN, CDR2 SVGIG (reference sequence). V dropped 5 bases and J dropped 1; count of bases not matched to a gene: 9. The CDR3 sequence is CAWDPTDRGNTEAFF. In nucleotides, the CDR3 is TGTGCCTGGGATCCAACCGACAGGGGGAACACTGAAGCTTTCTTT.

Details on this clone: This specimen includes other DNA sequences encoding the same CDR3. The genes are TRBV7-2 and TRBJ2-2; possibly TRBD1 for D (6 bases). From germline, CDR1 is SGHTA and CDR2 FQGNSA. V shed 2 bases and J shed 6 bases, with 7 bases lying between them. This CDR3 has 13 amino acids. Here the CDR3 reads CASSLSGAGELFF. DNA of the CDR3: TGTGCCAGCAGCTTATCAGGGGCCGGGGAGCTGTTTTTT.

Regarding this clone: One base away lies a much larger clone, so this may be a sequencing read error. Additional DNA sequences in this sample encode the identical CDR3. V usage is TRBV5-1 and J usage is TRBJ1-6; 7 bases are a match to TRBD1. CDR3 length: 15 residues. Germline CDR1 and CDR2: SGHRS and YFSETQ. With 0 bases clipped from V and 3 bases from J, the junction kept 0 bases outside the gene matches. In nucleotides, the CDR3 is TGCGCCAGCAGCTTGGCAGGGGGCTATAATTCACCCCTCCACTTT. Translated, it gives CASSLAGGYNSPLHF.

In nucleotides, the CDR3 is TGTGCCAGCAGCTTACTAGCTAGGAATGAGCAGTTCTTC. Translation gives CASSLLARNEQFF. The gene calls are TRBV7-2 and TRBJ2-1; D is possibly TRBD2 (5 bases). V was clipped by 2 bases and J by 7 bases, with 9 bases between them. The germline V gene has CDR1 SGHTA and CDR2 FQGNSA. CDR3 length equals 13 residues.

The gene calls are TRBV7-9 and TRBJ1-4, with D possibly being TRBD1 (5 bases). Per the germline V gene, CDR1 is SEHNR and CDR2 is FQNEAQ (reference sequence). Between the trimmed V and J ends, which lost 2 bases and 4 bases, there was a span of 14 bases. CDR3 length equals 16 residues. CDR3 sequence: CASSLFGGAINEKLFF. Here the CDR3 DNA reads TGTGCCAGCAGCTTATTCGGAGGGGCGATTAATGAAAAACTGTTTTTT.

The V gene is TRBV5-1, the J gene TRBJ1-4; D is perhaps TRBD1 (5 bases). The CDR3 loop spans 17 amino acids. Germline CDR1 reads SGHRS; CDR2 reads YFSETQ. Trimming took off 0 bases at V and 3 bases at J, with 15 bases between the two ends. CDR3 DNA: TGCGCCAGCAGCTTGGTTGACAGTCCCGTAGCTAATGAAAAACTGTTTTTT. Encoded protein: CASSLVDSPVANEKLFF. Combining the CDR3 with reference TRBV5-1 and TRBJ1-4 gives the whole variable domain KAGVTQTPRYLIKTRGQQVTLSCSPISGHRSVSWYQQTPGQGLQFLFEYFSETQRNKGNFPGRFSGRQFSNSRSEMNVSTLELGDSALYLCASSLVDSPVANEKLFFGSGTQLSVL.

The genes are TRBV19 and TRBJ1-5; a weak D match, TRBD1 (6 bases). The CDR3 is 14 amino acids. The germline gives CDR1 LNHDA, CDR2 SQIVND (reference sequence). V lost 4 bases and J lost 3, with 10 bases in between. CDR3 protein: CASSKDSFNQPQHF. The CDR3 DNA reads TGTGCCAGTAGTAAGGACAGTTTCAATCAGCCCCAGCATTTT.

This chain connects TRBV3-1 (or the pseudogene TRBV3-2) to TRBJ1-1, with D perhaps matching TRBD1 (6 bases). Germline values: CDR1 LGHDT, CDR2 YNNKEL (reference sequence). With 4 bases removed from V and 6 bases from J, the gap between germline ends came to 21 bases. The CDR3 is made up of 16 amino acids. The CDR3 nucleotides read TGTGCCAGCAGCCTTTTGGGGGGGGCTGGTGTCCCTGAAGCTTTCTTT. Its translation is CASSLLGGAGVPEAFF.

The V and J genes are TRBV29-1 and TRBJ2-7, with TRBD1 matching 8 bases. Germline V CDR1 and CDR2: SQVTM, ANQGSEA. Trimming at V came to 7 bases and at J to 2 bases, leaving 4 bases not matched to a gene. The CDR3 runs 12 residues. The CDR3 region is CSAGTGAYEQYF. In nucleotides, the CDR3 is TGCAGCGCCGGGACAGGAGCCTACGAGCAGTACTTC.

The J gene is TRBJ2-3, the V gene TRBV5-1, with D unclear. Germline V lookup: CDR1 SGHRS, CDR2 YFSETQ. CDR3 size: 14 residues. Trimming pared 4 bases from V and 2 bases from J, leaving 11 bases between. CDR3 sequence (DNA): TGCGCCAGCAGCCCCCAGGTAGACACAGATACGCAGTATTTT. It translates to CASSPQVDTDTQYF.